This entry lists 25 T cell receptor beta chains sequenced from one sample in a study of blood T cell repertoires in COVID-19. Produced via immunoSEQ multiplex PCR; TCRdb's table is partial and in-frame only. The data contain roughly 43,000 clones, approximately 82% of them singletons. What was sequenced was peripheral blood. The source is a woman in her sixties or seventies with acute or convalescent COVID-19.

This clone appeared once. The rearrangement uses TRBV6-5 and TRBJ2-1; 9 positions match TRBD2. The V gene end was trimmed by 6 bases and the J gene end by 0 bases; junction bases not matched to a gene: 3. CDR1 and CDR2 from the germline V gene are MNHEY and SVGAGI. The CDR3 loop spans 15 amino acids. The CDR3 bases are TGTGCCAGCAGGGCGGGAGGGAGCTCCTACAATGAGCAGTTCTTC. The encoded protein is CASRAGGSSYNEQFF.

The J gene is TRBJ1-5, the V gene TRBV20-1; 9 positions match TRBD1. Germline V gene lookup returns CDR1 DFQATT and CDR2 SNEGSKA (reference sequence). The length of the CDR3 is 15 residues. J was trimmed by 5 bases and V by 3 bases; bases with no gene match: 8. This chain's CDR3 is CSASPTTGGHQPQHF. CDR3 DNA: TGCAGTGCTAGTCCTACGACAGGGGGTCATCAGCCCCAGCATTTT.

For the CDR3, the DNA is TGCAGCGTTGAGCGGGTCTCCTACAATGAGCAGTTCTTC. Protein: CSVERVSYNEQFF. The J gene is TRBJ2-1, the V gene TRBV29-1; D might be TRBD2 (5 bases). Germline lookup yields CDR1 SQVTM and CDR2 ANQGSEA. The CDR3 sequence is 13 residues long. The V end lost 3 bases, the J end lost 0 bases, and 6 bases lay between the germline ends.

This clone was seen more than once but under ten times. A read error may account for a junction end that differs from germline. The chain combines TRBV7-7 with TRBJ2-3; 7 bases are shared with TRBD1. The CDR3 is 13 amino acids. CDR1 and CDR2 (germline): SSHAT, FNYEAQ (reference sequence). The CDR3 DNA follows: TGTGCTAGCAGCCAGACAGGGCCCGATACGCAGTATTTT. It yields the protein CASSQTGPDTQYF.

The chain has TRBV5-1 and TRBJ2-2; 14 nucleotides align to TRBD2. The CDR3 covers 16 residues. Germline V gives CDR1 SGHRS, CDR2 YFSETQ. J was trimmed by 6 bases and V by 4 bases; bases with no gene match: 5. The CDR3 here is CASSPGTSGSPGELFF. DNA for the CDR3: TGCGCCAGCAGCCCGGGGACTAGCGGGAGTCCCGGGGAGCTGTTTTTT.

The chain is built from TRBV29-1 and TRBJ2-7; 11 bases are shared with TRBD2. After removal of 7 bases from V and 4 bases from J, the junction contained 6 bases not matched to a gene. Germline CDR1 SQVTM, CDR2 ANQGSEA. The CDR3 has 13 residues. The CDR3 bases are TGCAGCGGACTAGCGGGAATCACGTACGAGCAGTACTTC. It codes for CSGLAGITYEQYF.

The chain combines TRBV25-1 with TRBJ2-3, with 7 bases matching TRBD2. Germline values: CDR1 MGHDK, CDR2 SYGVNS. The CDR3 extends over 16 amino acids. The ends lost 0 bases at V and 4 bases at J; junction bases unmatched: 7. DNA for the CDR3: TGTGCCAGCAGTGAATACGGTGGCGGGAGTCCAGATACGCAGTATTTT. Protein: CASSEYGGGSPDTQYF.

This chain joins TRBV7-3 and TRBJ2-1, with D possibly being TRBD1 (5 bases). CDR1 is SGHTA and CDR2 is FQGTGA in the germline V gene. This CDR3 is built from 13 residues. Deletions cut 2 bases from V and 6 bases from J, with 8 bases between. In DNA, the CDR3 is TGTGCCAGCAGCTTAGGCAGGGTCAATGAGCAGTTCTTC. As protein: CASSLGRVNEQFF.

In DNA, the CDR3 is TGTGCCAGCAGTTACTCGGGGGGACTAATCTACGAGCAGTACTTC. It yields the protein CASSYSGGLIYEQYF. The chain couples TRBV6-5 to TRBJ2-7; 7 bases are a match to TRBD2. CDR1 and CDR2 from the germline V gene are MNHEY and SVGAGI. The trim removed 0 bases at V and 3 bases at J, leaving 5 bases unmatched. The CDR3 totals 15 residues.

The CDR3, as DNA: TGTGCCAGCAGCCAAGAGCCCCGTTCGGGCGGGGAGCTGTTTTTT. This codes for CASSQEPRSGGELFF. V is TRBV4-2 and J is TRBJ2-2, with no clear D. Per germline, CDR1 LGHNA and CDR2 YNFKEQ. V gave up 0 bases and J gave up 7 bases, with 12 bases separating them. The CDR3 totals 15 residues.

This sequence joins TRBV18 and TRBJ2-2; TRBD1 might be the D (5 bases). Deletions cut 2 bases from V and 1 base from J, with 8 bases between. The germline CDR1 and CDR2 sequences are KGHSH and LQKENI. The CDR3 is 15 residues long. The CDR3 here is CASSPGRGNTGELFF. CDR3 DNA: TGTGCCAGCTCACCAGGAAGGGGGAACACCGGGGAGCTGTTTTTT.

The chain uses TRBV12-5 and TRBJ2-1, with 13 bases that match TRBD2. The V segment lost 3 bases and the J segment 8 bases; nucleotides outside the gene matches: 7. CDR3 length: 16 residues. Germline CDR1 LGHNT, CDR2 FRNRAP. The CDR3 loop is CASGLSMTSGRYEQFF. The DNA for the CDR3 is TGTGCTAGTGGTTTATCGATGACTAGCGGGAGGTATGAGCAGTTCTTC.

This chain joins TRBV2 and TRBJ1-5, with 7 positions matching TRBD1. The CDR3 has 15 amino acids. From germline, CDR1 is SNHLY and CDR2 FYNNEI. Trimming took 6 bases from V and 2 from J; bases not matched to a gene: 7. CDR3 region: CASREGAQRNQPQHF. For the CDR3, the DNA is TGTGCCAGCAGAGAGGGGGCTCAGCGCAATCAGCCCCAGCATTTT.

The chain combines TRBV6-6 with TRBJ1-5; D possibly corresponds to TRBD1 (6 bases). Germline V gene data show CDR1 as MNHNY and CDR2 as SVGAGI (reference sequence). V was cut by 6 bases and J by 1 base, with 13 bases left in between. CDR3 size: 15 residues. The CDR3 protein is CASREQGGSNQPQHF. CDR3 DNA sequence: TGTGCCAGCAGGGAACAAGGGGGAAGCAATCAGCCCCAGCATTTT.

The chain carries TRBV4-3 and TRBJ2-2; D is perhaps TRBD1 (6 bases). CDR3 length: 16 residues. Germline V gene sequence: CDR1 LGHNA, CDR2 YSLEER. The V gene lost 0 bases and the J gene lost 7 bases, with 15 bases spanning the gap. CDR3 in amino acids: CASSQDYRTVIGELFF. DNA for the CDR3: TGCGCCAGCAGCCAAGATTACCGGACAGTGATCGGGGAGCTGTTTTTT.

Note on this clone: One end of the junction varies from germline; a read error may be responsible. In DNA form, the CDR3 reads TGCAGTGCTAGACCCGACAGGGTACGGGGCTTC. Translating it yields CSARPDRVRGF. The chain carries TRBV20-1 and TRBJ1-2; TRBD1 aligns across 7 bases. This CDR3 is 11 amino acids long. Germline V gene lookup returns CDR1 DFQATT and CDR2 SNEGSKA (reference sequence).

The genes are TRBV7-9 and TRBJ1-2; D remains unclear. V was clipped by 4 bases and J by 4 bases, with 10 bases between them. In germline, CDR1 is SEHNR, CDR2 FQNEAQ (reference sequence). This CDR3 has 13 amino acids. CDR3 in amino acids: CASSSRAGYGYTF. The CDR3 DNA reads as TGTGCCAGCAGCTCGCGGGCTGGCTATGGCTACACCTTC.

V usage is TRBV9 and J usage is TRBJ2-7; 15 positions match TRBD2. V trimming: 0 bases; J trimming: 3 bases; junction bases outside the gene matches: 4. Germline V lookup: CDR1 SGDLS, CDR2 YYNGEE. The CDR3 contains 17 residues. The CDR3 coding sequence is TGTGCCAGCAGCGTAGCCGGGACTAGCGGGAGGATCTACGAGCAGTACTTC. Its protein is CASSVAGTSGRIYEQYF.

This chain uses TRBV6-2 or TRBV6-3 with TRBJ2-7; 7 positions match TRBD2. Germline V lookup: CDR1 MNHEY, CDR2 SVGEGT. CDR3 size: 16 residues. With V trimmed by 2 bases and J by 2 bases, 9 bases remained unmatched. CDR3 loop: CASSYRVGAGAYEQYF. The CDR3 DNA follows: TGTGCCAGCAGTTACAGGGTTGGGGCGGGAGCCTACGAGCAGTACTTC.

The chain recombines TRBV28 with TRBJ2-7, with 8 nucleotides matching TRBD2. Germline V gene lookup returns CDR1 MDHEN and CDR2 SYDVKM. V shed 7 bases, J shed 5 bases, and the junction held 22 bases outside the gene matches. The CDR3 runs to 18 residues. The CDR3 sequence: CASKSPGGGAGVLNEQYF. The DNA for the CDR3 is TGTGCCAGCAAGTCCCCGGGGGGAGGAGCGGGAGTTCTAAACGAGCAGTACTTC.

The genes are TRBV7-2 and TRBJ2-7; perhaps TRBD2 as D (5 bases). This CDR3 has 16 amino acids. In germline, CDR1 is SGHTA, CDR2 FQGNSA. Trimming took 0 bases from V and 4 from J, leaving 16 bases between them. DNA for the CDR3: TGTGCCAGCAGCTTAGCGCGACCGGGGATTGGGTACGAGCAGTACTTC. Protein: CASSLARPGIGYEQYF.

The chain couples TRBV23-1 to TRBJ1-1; 8 bases are shared with TRBD1. TRBV23-1 has ORF status, its function being uncertain. This CDR3 has 17 amino acids. V gave up 1 base and J gave up 2 bases; unmatched junction bases: 9. CDR3 bases: TGCGCCAGCAGTCAATACCAACAGGGGGGTGATAACACTGAAGCTTTCTTT. This encodes CASSQYQQGGDNTEAFF.

This clone was detected only once. V gene TRBV29-1 combines with J gene TRBJ2-1, with 9 bases lining up with TRBD1. Losses at the gene ends were 4 bases for V and 15 bases for J; bases not matched to a gene: 4. The CDR3 covers 10 residues. Germline CDR1 reads SQVTM; CDR2 reads ANQGSEA. The CDR3 DNA reads as TGCAGCGTTGGGGACAGGGACCGGTTCTTC. Its protein is CSVGDRDRFF.

This clone was seen a handful of times. The chain is built from TRBV28 and TRBJ1-5, with 9 bases aligning to TRBD1. The CDR3 loop spans 15 amino acids. Germline V lookup: CDR1 MDHEN, CDR2 SYDVKM. Unmatched junction bases numbered 3, after V lost 5 bases and J lost 1 base. The chain's CDR3 is CASSTGQGSNQPQHF. Here the CDR3 DNA reads TGTGCCAGCAGTACGGGACAGGGAAGCAATCAGCCCCAGCATTTT.

This chain connects TRBV4-1 to TRBJ2-1, with D possibly matching TRBD2 (5 bases). Germline V gives CDR1 MGHRA, CDR2 YSYEKL. Trimming shortened V by 2 bases and J by 2 bases, and 13 bases separated the two germline ends. This CDR3 comprises 16 residues. Written as DNA, the CDR3 is TGCGCCAGCAGCCAAAGCTTGGAGCGGACCTACAATGAGCAGTTCTTC. This encodes CASSQSLERTYNEQFF.